The T cell receptor beta chain described here comes from a study of T cell responses to AZD1222 COVID-19 vaccine. General observations from the study: The study sampled repertoires only after the peak T cell response. Researchers report vaccine-associated CD4 TCRs spanning spike, with dominance at 160-218 and 743-854. Reports indicate that nearly half of spike-specific TCRs are directed at unmutated variant regions.

Trimming pared 0 bases from V and 6 bases from J, leaving 7 bases between. The V gene's germline CDR1 is SGHRS and CDR2 YFSETQ. CDR3 length equals 13 residues. Comments on this clone: The antigen remains undetermined.

TCRdb's copy holds only in-frame clones and misses some; the assay was immunoSEQ multiplex PCR. The sample has approximately 100,000 clones; nearly 90% are singletons. This sequence originates from an adult who received the AZD1222 COVID-19 vaccine. Sequencing used peripheral blood, obtained 28 days after the second AZD1222 dose. The chain couples TRBV5-1 to TRBJ1-5; D unresolved. DNA for the CDR3: TGCGCCAGCAGCTTGGCCCATGGTCAGCCCCAGCATTTT. This sequence encodes CASSLAHGQPQHF.